The clone carrying this T cell receptor (beta chain) was counted once. Sequencing was performed with immunoSEQ multiplex PCR; in TCRdb, only in-frame clones are kept and a portion is missing. The sample consists of about 19,000 clones, around 82% of them appearing once. The entry originates in a study of ipilimumab plus nivolumab after autologous stem cell transplantation. Overall study context: Patients received a median of roughly five ipilimumab and about 8 nivolumab doses.

The length of the CDR3 is 16 residues. Trimming took off 8 bases at V and 0 bases at J, with 16 bases between the two ends. Per the germline V gene, CDR1 is SNHLY and CDR2 is FYNNEI. Patients received nivolumab 3 mg/kg at weeks 1, 4, 7, 10, then fortnightly to week 26. This clonotype originated in a male donor with diffuse large B-cell lymphoma. The rearrangement links TRBV2 to TRBJ2-2; TRBD1 might be the D (5 bases). The specimen was PBMCs, collected in a trial of ipilimumab plus nivolumab as post-transplant consolidation. CDR3 nucleotide sequence: TGTGCCAGCGGGGCTACTACAGTGGCGAACACCGGGGAGCTGTTTTTT. Its protein is CASGATTVANTGELFF.